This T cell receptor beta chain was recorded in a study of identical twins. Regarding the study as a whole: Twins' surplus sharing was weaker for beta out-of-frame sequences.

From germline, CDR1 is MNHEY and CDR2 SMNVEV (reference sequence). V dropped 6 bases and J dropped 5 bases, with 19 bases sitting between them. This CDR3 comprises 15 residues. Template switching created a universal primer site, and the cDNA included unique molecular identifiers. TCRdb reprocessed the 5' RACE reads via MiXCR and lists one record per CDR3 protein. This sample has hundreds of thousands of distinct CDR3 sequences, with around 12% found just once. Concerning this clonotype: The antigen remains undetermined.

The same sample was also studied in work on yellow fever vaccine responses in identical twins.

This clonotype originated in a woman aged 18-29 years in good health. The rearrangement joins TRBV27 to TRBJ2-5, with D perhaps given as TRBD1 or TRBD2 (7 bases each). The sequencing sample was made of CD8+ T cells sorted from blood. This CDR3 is CASRLAWGGGETQYF. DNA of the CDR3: TGTGCCAGCAGATTGGCATGGGGAGGGGGCGAGACCCAGTACTTC.